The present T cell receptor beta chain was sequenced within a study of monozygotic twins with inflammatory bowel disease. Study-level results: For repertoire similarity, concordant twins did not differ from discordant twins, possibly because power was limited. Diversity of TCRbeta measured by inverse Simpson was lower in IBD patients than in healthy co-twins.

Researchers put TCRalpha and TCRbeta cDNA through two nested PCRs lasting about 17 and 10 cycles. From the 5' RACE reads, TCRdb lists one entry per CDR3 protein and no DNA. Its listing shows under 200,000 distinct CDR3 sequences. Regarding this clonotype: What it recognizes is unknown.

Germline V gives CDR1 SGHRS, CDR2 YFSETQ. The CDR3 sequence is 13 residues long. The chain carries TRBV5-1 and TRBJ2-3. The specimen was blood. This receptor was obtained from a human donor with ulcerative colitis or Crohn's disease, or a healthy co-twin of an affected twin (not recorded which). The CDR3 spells CASSLGDSDTQYF.